This T cell receptor (beta chain) was recorded in a study of vaccination and CD4 T cells after COVID-19. Study outcomes and limitations: With convalescent patients, a median 86.3% of reactive clones emerged solely after vaccination. Median SARS-CoV-2-reactive clonotype numbers rose nonsignificantly, 21 to 38.

Treatment described: roughly 10-day PBMC culture with coronavirus spike peptide pools or control peptides (ViraFEST assay). Via ViraFEST, peptide pools expanded antigen-specific T cells before TCR sequencing. Cultured CD4+ T cells had their DNA profiled by the Oncomine TCR Beta short-read assay. TCRdb re-analysed the PCR reads in MiXCR, keeping a single row per CDR3 protein. The repertoire includes under 20,000 distinct CDR3 sequences, approximately 48% of them detected once, and approximately 12% sits in the top ten. As to this clonotype: Its cognate antigen is unknown.

The V and J ends lost 5 bases and 6 bases, in that order; junction bases with no gene match: 8. Germline loops: CDR1 MDHEN, CDR2 SYDVKM. The CDR3 contains 16 residues. Sequencing was carried out using cultured CD4+ T cells from blood. The chain recombines TRBV28 with TRBJ2-2; TRBD1 aligns across 11 bases. The clonotype was recovered from a human donor with COVID-19. Written as DNA, the CDR3 is TGTGCCAGCAGTCCACCCGGACAGGGGGCGTCCGGGGAGCTGTTTTTT. Protein product: CASSPPGQGASGELFF.